A single sample gave rise to the 13 T cell receptor beta chains below, sequenced in a study of blood T cells in healthy people across ages. A J-beta primer mix and a sample-barcoded 5' primer were used in a second PCR of roughly 6 to 12 cycles. Each CDR3 protein is one row after TCRdb ran MiXCR on the 5' RACE reads. The data show approximately 830,000 distinct CDR3 sequences, around 62% seen once. Material: blood. These receptors all stem from a man aged 30-40 years in good health.

This rearrangement joins TRBV10-3 to TRBJ2-5; 10 nucleotides agree with TRBD1. CDR1 is ENHRY and CDR2 is SYGVKD in the germline V gene. CDR3 length: 19 amino acids. The J segment lost 0 bases and the V segment lost 3 bases, leaving 13 bases of the junction unmatched. CDR3 amino acids: CAISEGDRGPGWDQETQYF. The CDR3 DNA sequence: TGTGCCATCAGTGAAGGTGACAGGGGGCCGGGATGGGACCAAGAGACCCAGTACTTC.

This sequence joins TRBV28 and TRBJ2-4; TRBD1 might be the D (7 bases). The CDR3 loop spans 13 amino acids. The V gene lost 7 bases and the J gene lost 13 bases, with 20 bases spanning the gap. Germline V gene lookup returns CDR1 MDHEN and CDR2 SYDVKM. The CDR3 loop is CASMEGAFLEQYF. CDR3 nucleotide sequence: TGTGCCAGCATGGAGGGGGCTTTTTTAGAGCAGTACTTC. Combining the CDR3 with reference TRBV28 and TRBJ2-4 gives the whole variable domain DVKVTQSSRYLVKRTGEKVFLECVQDMDHENMFWYRQDPGLGLRLIYFSYDVKMKEKGDIPEGYSVSREKKERFSLILESASTNQTSMYLCASMEGAFLEQYFGAGTRLSVL.

Details on this clonotype: Its ends do not fully match the called genes, so a read error is possible. The J gene is TRBJ2-3, the V gene TRBV29-1; 8 nucleotides match TRBD2. Germline assignment: CDR1 SQVTM and CDR2 ANQGSEA. This CDR3 is built from 14 residues. This CDR3 is CSGSAGGSIDTQYF. The CDR3 DNA is TGCAGCGGATCTGCGGGGGGCAGCATAGATACGCAGTATTTT.

This sequence joins TRBV9 and TRBJ2-5, with TRBD1 matching 9 bases. CDR1 and CDR2 (germline): SGDLS, YYNGEE. CDR3 size: 15 residues. V shed 4 bases and J 5 bases; nucleotides not matched to a gene: 9. The CDR3 nucleotides are TGTGCCAGCAGCAAGGGACAGGGTGTATCGGAGACCCAGTACTTC. Translation: CASSKGQGVSETQYF.

The chain uses TRBV12-3 or TRBV12-4 and TRBJ2-3, with D possibly matching TRBD1 (5 bases). Deletions cut 5 bases from V and 11 bases from J, with 14 bases between. The CDR3 is 12 amino acids. The CDR3 loop is CASSPVRAEQYF. In nucleotides, the CDR3 is TGTGCCAGCAGTCCTGTCAGGGCAGAGCAGTATTTT.

The chain has TRBV15 and TRBJ2-2; D is perhaps TRBD2 (5 bases). V was pared by 1 base and J by 2 bases, with 17 bases between. The length of the CDR3 is 18 residues. Germline lookup yields CDR1 LNHNV and CDR2 YYDKDF (reference sequence). The CDR3 here is CATSRVAGLGINTGELFF. For the CDR3, the DNA is TGTGCCACCAGCAGAGTGGCAGGCCTCGGGATTAACACCGGGGAGCTGTTTTTT. Combining the CDR3 with reference TRBV15 and TRBJ2-2 gives the whole variable domain DAMVIQNPRYQVTQFGKPVTLSCSQTLNHNVMYWYQQKSSQAPKLLFHYYDKDFNNEADTPDNFQSRRPNTSFCFLDIRSPGLGDTAMYLCATSRVAGLGINTGELFFGEGSRLTVL.

The V and J genes are TRBV21-1 and TRBJ2-7. TRBV21-1 is shown as a pseudogene. This CDR3 contains 16 residues. The CDR3 protein is CASSKVGDHSSYEQYF. The CDR3 DNA is TGTGCCAGCAGCAAAGTTGGCGACCACAGCTCCTACGAGCAGTACTTC.

The rearrangement uses TRBV4-3 and TRBJ2-3; TRBD2 matches at 7 bases. CDR1 is LGHNA and CDR2 is YSLEER in the germline V gene. J lost 3 bases, V lost 0 bases, and 6 bases had no gene match. The CDR3 is 16 amino acids. CDR3 region: CASSQDAGVETDTQYF. CDR3 DNA: TGCGCCAGCAGCCAAGATGCGGGGGTGGAGACAGATACGCAGTATTTT.

The CDR3 spells CASRYGTGGTYGYTF. Written as DNA, the CDR3 is TGCGCCAGCAGATACGGGACAGGGGGAACCTATGGCTACACCTTC. This rearrangement joins TRBV5-1 to TRBJ1-2; TRBD1 aligns across 11 bases. Germline V lookup: CDR1 SGHRS, CDR2 YFSETQ. The J segment lost 4 bases and the V segment lost 5 bases, leaving 7 bases of the junction unmatched. The CDR3 consists of 15 residues. Based on the CDR3 plus reference TRBV5-1 and TRBJ1-2, the full variable domain is KAGVTQTPRYLIKTRGQQVTLSCSPISGHRSVSWYQQTPGQGLQFLFEYFSETQRNKGNFPGRFSGRQFSNSRSEMNVSTLELGDSALYLCASRYGTGGTYGYTFGSGTRLTVV.

This clonotype was detected only once. V is TRBV20-1 and J is TRBJ2-3, with 14 bases aligning to TRBD2. Germline V CDR1 and CDR2: DFQATT, SNEGSKA (reference sequence). CDR3 length: 19 amino acids. The V and J ends lost 6 bases and 1 base, in that order; junction bases with no gene match: 15. For the CDR3, the DNA is TGCAGTGCCCCCTCCGGGACTAGCGGGGGTGGGTACGGCACAGATACGCAGTATTTT. Translation: CSAPSGTSGGGYGTDTQYF.

This chain connects TRBV12-3 or TRBV12-4 to TRBJ2-5, with 7 bases that match TRBD1. The V segment lost 3 bases and the J segment 2 bases; nucleotides outside the gene matches: 3. The CDR3 spans 14 residues. The DNA for the CDR3 is TGTGCCAGCAGTTTCGGACAGGAGCAAGAGACCCAGTACTTC. Translating it yields CASSFGQEQETQYF.

V gene TRBV2 combines with J gene TRBJ2-1; 8 nucleotides align to TRBD2. V trimming: 10 bases; J trimming: 4 bases; junction bases outside the gene matches: 12. This CDR3 has 15 amino acids. Per germline, CDR1 SNHLY and CDR2 FYNNEI. The CDR3 here is CATESPGLGYNEQFF. CDR3 DNA: TGTGCCACCGAAAGCCCGGGACTAGGGTACAATGAGCAGTTCTTC.

V is TRBV27 and J is TRBJ1-4; D ambiguous. The germline V and J ends were trimmed by 4 bases and 4 bases, with 10 bases remaining between them. The CDR3 contains 14 residues. The V gene's germline CDR1 is MNHEY and CDR2 SMNVEV (reference sequence). CDR3 nucleotide sequence: TGTGCCAGCAGTTCACGGCTAAATAATGAAAAACTGTTTTTT. Amino acid sequence: CASSSRLNNEKLFF. Full variable domain (outside the CDR3, taken from reference TRBV27 and TRBJ1-4): EAQVTQNPRYLITVTGKKLTVTCSQNMNHEYMSWYRQDPGLGLRQIYYSMNVEVTDKGDVPEGYKVSRKEKRNFPLILESPSPNQTSLYFCASSSRLNNEKLFFGSGTQLSVL.